What follows are 32 T cell receptor beta chains derived from one specimen sequenced in a study of blood T cells in healthy people across ages. A J-beta primer mix and a sample-barcoded 5' primer were used in a second PCR of roughly 6 to 11 cycles. Each CDR3 protein gets one entry after TCRdb re-called the 5' RACE reads with MiXCR. The sample contains around 1,600,000 distinct CDR3 sequences, roughly two fifths of which appear only once. Sequenced sample: blood. These receptor sequences come from a woman aged 18-29 years in good health.

The V call is TRBV20-1, the J call TRBJ2-5, with 7 bases identical to TRBD2. The germline V gene encodes CDR1 DFQATT and CDR2 SNEGSKA (reference sequence). The CDR3 contains 14 residues. The junction had 15 bases not matched to a gene; V was cut back by 3 bases and J by 11 bases. In DNA form, the CDR3 reads TGCAGTGCTAGGGCCCCGGGGCGGGGGAATGAGCAGTACTTC. Translated, it gives CSARAPGRGNEQYF.

In its sample, this clonotype was seen a few times. The chain has TRBV7-2 and TRBJ2-1, with 8 bases aligning to TRBD2. Germline CDR1 SGHTA, CDR2 FQGNSA. The CDR3 loop spans 15 amino acids. V lost 6 bases and J lost 8; bases outside the gene matches: 12. CDR3 DNA: TGTGCCAGCAGACCCGGGACTAGGGTATTGGATGAGCAGTTCTTC. Its protein is CASRPGTRVLDEQFF.

This clonotype has just a few counts. The rearrangement links TRBV6-6 to TRBJ1-6; tentatively, D is TRBD1 (6 bases). CDR3 length equals 13 residues. Germline CDR1 is MNHNY and CDR2 is SVGAGI (reference sequence). Between the trimmed V and J ends, which lost 7 bases and 4 bases, there was a span of 8 bases. For the CDR3, the DNA is TGTGCCAGCAAACAGGGTTATAATTCACCCCTCCACTTT. Its translation is CASKQGYNSPLHF.

The chain employs TRBV21-1 and TRBJ2-1. TRBV21-1 is tagged as a pseudogene. The CDR3 has 13 residues. This chain's CDR3 is CASSNVSYNEQFF. The CDR3 DNA reads as TGTGCCAGCAGCAACGTCTCCTACAATGAGCAGTTCTTC.

This clonotype has more than one count but fewer than ten. The gene calls are TRBV27 and TRBJ2-1; D is unresolved. The CDR3 totals 15 residues. The V end was cut by 2 bases, the J end by 3 bases, with 11 bases between. The germline V gene encodes CDR1 MNHEY and CDR2 SMNVEV (reference sequence). The CDR3 region is CASSLRLDIYNEQFF. CDR3 bases: TGTGCCAGCAGTTTACGCCTAGATATCTACAATGAGCAGTTCTTC.

This chain uses TRBV29-1 with TRBJ2-5; TRBD1 matches 12 bases. There are 14 residues in the CDR3. Looked up from germline, CDR1 is SQVTM and CDR2 is ANQGSEA. Trimming took 4 bases from V and 5 from J; bases not matched to a gene: 5. The CDR3 protein is CSVGDRGLRETQYF. CDR3 bases: TGCAGCGTTGGGGACAGGGGGCTAAGGGAGACCCAGTACTTC.

The rearrangement uses TRBV20-1 and TRBJ2-7; TRBD2 is a possible D gene (5 bases). With 6 bases removed from V and 3 bases from J, the gap between germline ends came to 9 bases. Germline values: CDR1 DFQATT, CDR2 SNEGSKA (reference sequence). CDR3 length: 11 amino acids. This CDR3 is CSATNSYEQYF. The CDR3 nucleotides read TGCAGTGCGACTAACAGCTACGAGCAGTACTTC.

This chain joins TRBV11-2 and TRBJ2-5; either TRBD1 or TRBD2 may supply D (5 bases each). Trimming shortened V by 2 bases and J by 11 bases, and 9 bases separated the two germline ends. CDR3 length: 11 amino acids. Germline-derived CDR1 and CDR2 are SGHAT and FQNNGV. The CDR3 nucleotides are TGTGCCAGCAGCTTAACTGAGGGGCAGTACTTC. Translation gives CASSLTEGQYF.

This chain connects TRBV5-1 to TRBJ2-7; perhaps TRBD1 as D (6 bases). This CDR3 contains 14 residues. Germline-derived CDR1 and CDR2 are SGHRS and YFSETQ. V was pared by 4 bases and J by 2 bases, with 13 bases between. The CDR3 sequence is CASSESGTPYEQYF. The CDR3, as DNA: TGCGCCAGCAGCGAATCCGGGACACCCTACGAGCAGTACTTC. Looking up the rest from reference TRBV5-1 and TRBJ2-7 gives the full variable domain: KAGVTQTPRYLIKTRGQQVTLSCSPISGHRSVSWYQQTPGQGLQFLFEYFSETQRNKGNFPGRFSGRQFSNSRSEMNVSTLELGDSALYLCASSESGTPYEQYFGPGTRLTVT.

In this sample, this clonotype turned up a few times. The rearrangement links TRBV10-3 to TRBJ2-3, with 11 bases matching TRBD2. The CDR3 consists of 16 residues. Germline CDR1 reads ENHRY; CDR2 reads SYGVKD. V shed 4 bases, J shed 0 bases, and the junction held 3 bases outside the gene matches. CDR3 in DNA: TGTGCCATCAGTGGGACTAGCGGGTTTAGCACAGATACGCAGTATTTT. It codes for CAISGTSGFSTDTQYF.

This clonotype was found once. The J gene is TRBJ2-1, the V gene TRBV24-1; 8 bases match TRBD1. The CDR3 runs to 17 residues. V lost 4 bases, J lost 3 bases, and 10 bases stayed unmatched. CDR1 KGHDR and CDR2 SFDVKD come from the germline V gene. In DNA, the CDR3 is TGTGCCACCAGTGACCCTAACCCCGGGACAGGCTACAATGAGCAGTTCTTC. Translated: CATSDPNPGTGYNEQFF.

The V call is TRBV6-5, the J call TRBJ2-5, with 7 bases lining up with TRBD2. Germline loops: CDR1 MNHEY, CDR2 SVGAGI. This CDR3 spans 12 amino acids. V shed 5 bases, J shed 9 bases, and the junction held 6 bases outside the gene matches. CDR3 protein: CASSPSRGAQYF. CDR3 nucleotide sequence: TGTGCCAGCAGTCCCTCTCGGGGGGCCCAGTACTTC.

The chain carries TRBV20-1 and TRBJ2-5; D might be TRBD1 or TRBD2, each matching 5 bases. The CDR3 spans 13 residues. The ends were cut back, 5 bases at V and 4 bases at J, with 14 bases in the middle. Germline loops: CDR1 DFQATT, CDR2 SNEGSKA (reference sequence). The CDR3 nucleotides read TGCAGTGCTCGAGCTCGGGACCTAGAGACCCAGTACTTC. Protein sequence: CSARARDLETQYF.

The chain recombines TRBV18 with TRBJ2-7; possibly TRBD2 for D (5 bases). The V and J ends lost 2 bases and 5 bases respectively, with 16 bases between them. The CDR3 length is 15 residues. Germline-derived CDR1 and CDR2 are KGHSH and LQKENI. CDR3 region: CASSPRGSNYHEQYF. The CDR3 DNA reads as TGTGCCAGCTCACCAAGAGGGTCTAATTACCACGAGCAGTACTTC.

The gene calls are TRBV29-1 and TRBJ2-5; TRBD1 or TRBD2 may be the D gene (5 bases each). The CDR3 has 14 amino acids. Trimming removed 4 bases from V and 11 bases from J, with 23 bases in between. Per the germline V gene, CDR1 is SQVTM and CDR2 is ANQGSEA. This chain's CDR3 is CSVAHRGSYNEQYF. CDR3 nucleotide sequence: TGCAGCGTTGCTCATCGGGGCTCTTACAATGAGCAGTACTTC.

The genes are TRBV27 and TRBJ1-2; tentative D call: TRBD1 (5 bases). Trimming cost V 6 bases and J 8 bases, with 16 bases left between them. The CDR3 contains 13 residues. Germline lookup yields CDR1 MNHEY and CDR2 SMNVEV (reference sequence). The CDR3 DNA sequence: TGTGCCAGCAGCCCACAAAGGGGCCTAGGCTACACCTTC. It encodes CASSPQRGLGYTF.

V usage is TRBV20-1 and J usage is TRBJ1-2; weak D call: TRBD1 (6 bases). Germline CDR1 and CDR2: DFQATT and SNEGSKA (reference sequence). There are 12 residues in the CDR3. V was pared by 6 bases and J by 4 bases, with 12 bases between. CDR3 region: CSAPQGPYGYTF. CDR3 bases: TGCAGTGCCCCACAGGGACCCTATGGCTACACCTTC.

CDR3 nucleotide sequence: TGCGCCAGCAGCCAAGATAAGGGTATTCAGTACTTC. Translating it yields CASSQDKGIQYF. The rearrangement uses TRBV4-3 and TRBJ2-4; D gene ambiguous. Germline V gene sequence: CDR1 LGHNA, CDR2 YSLEER. V lost 0 bases and J lost 10, with 7 bases in between. The CDR3 loop spans 12 amino acids.

The chain joins TRBV11-1 to TRBJ2-1; TRBD2 matches 8 bases. The assigned J gene may be wrong: the sequence end matches TRBJ2-7 better. CDR3 size: 15 residues. CDR1 is SGHAT, CDR2 FQDESV, per germline (reference sequence). CDR3 protein: CAGKRGPSSYNEQYF. The DNA of the CDR3 is TGTGCCGGGAAGCGGGGGCCCTCCTCCTACAATGAGCAGTACTTC.

This clonotype has more than one count but fewer than ten. The rearrangement joins TRBV4-3 to TRBJ2-4; D may be TRBD1 (6 bases). The CDR3 spans 17 residues. The V and J ends lost 0 bases and 2 bases respectively, with 14 bases between them. Looked up from germline, CDR1 is LGHNA and CDR2 is YSLEER. The CDR3 DNA follows: TGCGCCAGCAGCCAAGAAGGCAGGGGACCCCCCAAAAACATTCAGTACTTC. Translation: CASSQEGRGPPKNIQYF.

This clonotype has a handful of counts. The V and J genes are TRBV20-1 and TRBJ1-2; unclear D gene. Germline loops: CDR1 DFQATT, CDR2 SNEGSKA (reference sequence). The CDR3 runs to 13 residues. Trimming shortened V by 6 bases and J by 0 bases, and 11 bases separated the two germline ends. CDR3 region: CSAAVTPNYGYTF. In DNA form, the CDR3 reads TGCAGTGCGGCCGTTACACCTAACTATGGCTACACCTTC.

The chain joins TRBV20-1 to TRBJ2-7; 10 bases agree with TRBD2. This CDR3 has 17 residues. Unmatched junction bases numbered 14, after V lost 2 bases and J lost 4 bases. In germline, CDR1 is DFQATT, CDR2 SNEGSKA (reference sequence). CDR3 in DNA: TGCAGTGCTAGACCCACTCTAGCGGGGGCCGACTTGTACGAGCAGTACTTC. Translated: CSARPTLAGADLYEQYF.

This clonotype was recorded a few times. This sequence joins TRBV18 and TRBJ2-3, with a possible D match to TRBD1 (6 bases). Trimming shortened V by 4 bases and J by 2 bases, and 13 bases separated the two germline ends. CDR3 length: 15 amino acids. The germline V gene encodes CDR1 KGHSH and CDR2 LQKENI. The CDR3 DNA is TGTGCCAGCTCACACCGGACAGAGGCCACAGATACGCAGTATTTT. Protein: CASSHRTEATDTQYF.

The V and J genes are TRBV27 and TRBJ2-5, with D possibly being TRBD1 or TRBD2 (5 bases each). V was pared by 5 bases and J by 5 bases, with 18 bases between. The CDR3 consists of 15 residues. CDR1 and CDR2 from the germline V gene are MNHEY and SMNVEV (reference sequence). CDR3 nucleotides: TGTGCCAGCAGTACAACCGGGACCAGTGGGGAGACCCAGTACTTC. Translated: CASSTTGTSGETQYF.

This clonotype occurred a few times. The chain links TRBV6-5 to TRBJ2-1; D possibly matches TRBD1 or TRBD2 (5 bases each). V lost 0 bases to trimming and J lost 7 bases, with 13 bases between them. Germline-derived CDR1 and CDR2 are MNHEY and SVGAGI. The CDR3 length is 15 residues. CDR3 DNA: TGTGCCAGCAGTTACTCGTGGGGCGCGGGTAATGAGCAGTTCTTC. This translates into CASSYSWGAGNEQFF.

This chain uses TRBV21-1 with TRBJ2-3; TRBD2 was called by the table and not checked on the DNA. TRBV21-1 is flagged as a pseudogene. This CDR3 spans 14 amino acids. As DNA, the CDR3 is TGTGCCAGCCAGAATAGCGGGAGCGGAGATACGCAGTATTTT. It is translated as CASQNSGSGDTQYF.

The rearrangement links TRBV29-1 to TRBJ2-2, with a possible D match to TRBD2 (6 bases). Per germline, CDR1 SQVTM and CDR2 ANQGSEA. The V gene lost 7 bases and the J gene lost 6 bases, with 18 bases spanning the gap. This CDR3 has 14 residues. CDR3 region: CSATEEGWAGELFF. The CDR3 region has the DNA TGCAGCGCAACTGAGGAGGGGTGGGCCGGGGAGCTGTTTTTT.

The chain couples TRBV5-1 to TRBJ2-3, with a weak D call TRBD1 (6 bases). The CDR3 runs 14 residues. CDR1 SGHRS and CDR2 YFSETQ come from the germline V gene. V lost 0 bases and J 4 bases, leaving 9 bases between the germline ends. In DNA, the CDR3 is TGCGCCAGCAGCTTGGCCTGGGGGCCAGATACGCAGTATTTT. Protein sequence: CASSLAWGPDTQYF.

The chain recombines TRBV6-2 or TRBV6-3 with TRBJ1-2; D unresolved. Trimming stripped 0 bases from V and 5 bases from J, with 13 bases between. The germline V gene encodes CDR1 MNHEY and CDR2 SVGEGT. The CDR3 covers 15 residues. The DNA for the CDR3 is TGTGCCAGCAGTTACTCCAAGACCTTTTCTTATGGCTACACCTTC. Translating gives CASSYSKTFSYGYTF.

The chain carries TRBV9 and TRBJ2-2, with 9 bases lining up with TRBD1. V lost 3 bases and J lost 4; bases outside the gene matches: 4. This CDR3 has 15 amino acids. Germline lookup yields CDR1 SGDLS and CDR2 YYNGEE. The CDR3 DNA reads TGTGCCAGCAGCGAGACAGGGGGTATCACCGGGGAGCTGTTTTTT. The encoded protein is CASSETGGITGELFF.

V and J are TRBV6-2 or TRBV6-3 and TRBJ2-7, with TRBD1 matching 10 bases. Per germline, CDR1 MNHEY and CDR2 SVGEGT. J gave up 6 bases and V 10 bases, and 6 bases lay outside the gene matches. This CDR3 is built from 12 residues. CDR3 protein: CANLTGGVEQYF. CDR3 nucleotide sequence: TGTGCCAATCTGACAGGGGGCGTCGAGCAGTACTTC.

This clonotype was counted once. The chain combines TRBV15 with TRBJ2-1; D gene unclear. With 1 base removed from V and 0 bases from J, the gap between germline ends came to 7 bases. Germline lookup yields CDR1 LNHNV and CDR2 YYDKDF (reference sequence). The CDR3 has 15 amino acids. The CDR3 bases are TGTGCCACCAGCAGAGTGGCAAGCTCCTACAATGAGCAGTTCTTC. It encodes CATSRVASSYNEQFF.